This TCR beta chain emerged from a study of post-analysis software for immune sequencing data. Study results and caveats: Strong co-clustering by F measure linked samples that shared a preparation batch. About 5 TRBV segments appeared more often in patients than in controls, and TRBV5-6, TRBV5-1 and TRBV20-1 were among these.

This CDR3 is 13 amino acids long. Germline CDR1 reads SGHRS; CDR2 reads YFSETQ. Between the trimmed V and J ends, which lost 4 bases and 2 bases, there was a span of 10 bases. Presence of unique molecular identifiers characterized the TCR beta cDNA libraries. Using its own MiXCR run on the PCR reads, TCRdb lists one record per CDR3 protein. There are some 450,000 distinct CDR3 sequences in the sample; over 35% occur only once, and about 12% lies in the top ten. In this sample, this clonotype turned up a few times. Antigen specificity is unknown. This receptor was obtained from a girl between 5 and 17 years old with multiple sclerosis. The V and J genes are TRBV5-1 and TRBJ2-7; no reliable D call. Source material: blood. This CDR3 is CASSISQTYEQYF. For the CDR3, the DNA is TGCGCCAGCAGCATCTCTCAAACCTACGAGCAGTACTTC.